These 10 T cell receptor beta chains share one sample of origin, sequenced in a study of glioma-infiltrating T cells after dendritic cell vaccination. Time point defined: after dendritic cell vaccination, including at tumor progression/relapse. The protocol was immunoSEQ multiplex PCR, while the TCRdb copy is restricted to in-frame clones and leaves out a portion. Here the sample spans approximately 91,000 clones, more than 80% being singletons. Sample: blood, taken after dendritic cell vaccination. Every receptor here comes from a human donor with glioblastoma.

This chain's CDR3 is CATQRTGANVLTF. CDR3 nucleotides: TGTGCCACCCAAAGAACAGGGGCCAACGTCCTGACTTTC. The chain is built from TRBV19 and TRBJ2-6; D is unclear. V lost 10 bases and J 4 bases, leaving 11 bases between the germline ends. Per the germline V gene, CDR1 is LNHDA and CDR2 is SQIVND (reference sequence). This CDR3 region has 13 residues.

The chain has TRBV6-4 and TRBJ2-2, with D hard to call. Trimming took 5 bases from V and 5 from J, leaving 6 bases between them. CDR3 length: 12 amino acids. Germline V CDR1 and CDR2: MRHNA, SNTAGT. The CDR3 reads CASSQNTGELFF. In DNA, the CDR3 is TGTGCCAGCAGTCAGAATACCGGGGAGCTGTTTTTT.

The chain uses TRBV5-4 and TRBJ1-1; possibly TRBD1 for D (6 bases). Germline CDR1 reads SGHNT; CDR2 reads YYREEE (reference sequence). The V and J ends lost 4 bases and 9 bases respectively, with 19 bases between them. The CDR3 is 14 residues long. CDR3 region: CASSPRGGDVKAFF. The CDR3 nucleotides are TGTGCCAGCAGCCCCCGAGGGGGGGACGTAAAAGCTTTCTTT.

The genes are TRBV13 and TRBJ1-1, with D maybe TRBD1 (6 bases). This CDR3 region has 15 residues. V was cut by 0 bases and J by 3 bases, with 11 bases left in between. Germline lookup yields CDR1 PRHDT and CDR2 FYEKMQ (reference sequence). The CDR3 protein is CASSLGGARYTEAFF. CDR3 sequence (DNA): TGTGCCAGCAGCTTAGGGGGGGCGAGGTACACTGAAGCTTTCTTT.

This clone was seen more than once but under ten times. The CDR3 DNA sequence: TGCGCCAGCAGCCAAGAGAGATTACAGCATAATGAAAAACTGTTTTTT. This encodes CASSQERLQHNEKLFF. The J gene is TRBJ1-4, the V gene TRBV4-1; D is undetermined. The germline V and J ends were trimmed by 0 bases and 4 bases, with 12 bases remaining between them. Germline CDR1 is MGHRA and CDR2 is YSYEKL. The CDR3 consists of 16 residues.

The CDR3 region has the DNA TGTGCCAGCAGCTTACCCTCGGGTGTGAATCAGCCCCAGCATTTT. Its translation is CASSLPSGVNQPQHF. The chain is built from TRBV7-8 and TRBJ1-5; D is undetermined. The germline CDR1 and CDR2 sequences are SGHVS and FQNEAQ. Trimming took off 2 bases at V and 4 bases at J, with 12 bases between the two ends. The length of the CDR3 is 15 residues. Drawing the rest from reference TRBV7-8 and TRBJ1-5, the complete variable domain is GAGVSQSPRYKVAKRGQDVALRCDPISGHVSLFWYQQALGQGPEFLTYFQNEAQLDKSGLPSDRFFAERPEGSVSTLKIQRTQQEDSAVYLCASSLPSGVNQPQHFGDGTRLSIL.

This chain links TRBV6-4 with TRBJ2-1; TRBD2 aligns across 11 bases. V shed 0 bases, J shed 8 bases, and the junction held 9 bases outside the gene matches. The CDR3 is made up of 17 amino acids. The germline gives CDR1 MRHNA, CDR2 SNTAGT. CDR3 nucleotide sequence: TGTGCCAGCAGTGACTCGATGGCTAGCGGGGGGAGGGATGAGCAGTTCTTC. Its translation is CASSDSMASGGRDEQFF.

This clone was picked up one time. This chain uses TRBV18 with TRBJ1-5; 9 nucleotides align to TRBD1. The CDR3 is 15 residues long. Looked up from germline, CDR1 is KGHSH and CDR2 is LQKENI. Trimming at V came to 6 bases and at J to 6 bases, leaving 9 bases not matched to a gene. In DNA, the CDR3 is TGTGCCAGCTCCCAAACAGGGGGCAGAGGTCAGCCCCAGCATTTT. Its protein product is CASSQTGGRGQPQHF.

A word on this clone: In the same sample, other DNA sequences code for this CDR3. The chain is built from TRBV2 and TRBJ1-5; possible D gene TRBD1, 6 bases. CDR3 size: 15 residues. Trimming removed 1 base from V and 6 bases from J, with 13 bases in between. Germline V gene lookup returns CDR1 SNHLY and CDR2 FYNNEI. The CDR3 reads CASSEGTGSAQPQHF. The CDR3 region has the DNA TGTGCCAGCAGTGAAGGTACAGGGTCGGCTCAGCCCCAGCATTTT. Complete variable domain (other parts from reference TRBV2 and TRBJ1-5): EPEVTQTPSHQVTQMGQEVILRCVPISNHLYFYWYRQILGQKVEFLVSFYNNEISEKSEIFDDQFSVERPDGSNFTLKIRSTKLEDSAMYFCASSEGTGSAQPQHFGDGTRLSIL.

This chain connects TRBV9 to TRBJ2-5; 8 bases are shared with TRBD2. CDR1 is SGDLS, CDR2 YYNGEE, per germline. This CDR3 is 14 amino acids long. The junction had 4 bases not matched to a gene; V was cut back by 3 bases and J by 3 bases. As DNA, the CDR3 is TGTGCCAGCAGCGGGATAGCGGGAAAAGAGACCCAGTACTTC. This gives the protein CASSGIAGKETQYF. The whole variable domain, filled in from reference TRBV9 and TRBJ2-5, reads DSGVTQTPKHLITATGQRVTLRCSPRSGDLSVYWYQQSLDQGLQFLIQYYNGEERAKGNILERFSAQQFPDLHSELNLSSLELGDSALYFCASSGIAGKETQYFGPGTRLLVL.